The 9 T cell receptor beta chains presented below share a single source sample, sequenced in a study of blood T cell repertoires in COVID-19. Some clones are missing from TCRdb's copy, which holds only in-frame ones; the method was immunoSEQ multiplex PCR. In the table there are approximately 260,000 clones, about 86% of which are singletons. Material for sequencing was PBMCs or T cells enriched from blood (not recorded which). The source of these receptors is a man in his thirties or forties with acute COVID-19.

This clone appeared a single time. This chain connects TRBV7-9 to TRBJ2-2; TRBD2 aligns across 8 bases. The ends lost 2 bases at V and 5 bases at J; junction bases unmatched: 4. Per the germline V gene, CDR1 is SEHNR and CDR2 is FQNEAQ (reference sequence). The CDR3 has 15 amino acids. The CDR3 reads CASSLREGPTGELFF. The CDR3 DNA is TGTGCCAGCAGCTTACGGGAGGGCCCAACCGGGGAGCTGTTTTTT.

This clone was counted a few times. The same CDR3 is also encoded by other DNA sequences in this sample. The chain uses TRBV28 and TRBJ1-2; D ambiguous. The CDR3 contains 12 residues. The germline V and J ends were trimmed by 2 bases and 4 bases, with 5 bases remaining between them. Germline-derived CDR1 and CDR2 are MDHEN and SYDVKM. The CDR3 nucleotides read TGTGCCAGCAGTTTAGGCCTCTATGGCTACACCTTC. Protein product: CASSLGLYGYTF.

In this sample, this clone turned up once. The rearrangement links TRBV20-1 to TRBJ2-3; possible D gene TRBD2, 5 bases. The CDR3 is 15 residues long. Germline V gives CDR1 DFQATT, CDR2 SNEGSKA (reference sequence). V shed 3 bases and J shed 3 bases, with 16 bases lying between them. CDR3 loop: CSASPLPAATDTQYF. As DNA, the CDR3 is TGCAGTGCTAGTCCCCTACCAGCGGCAACAGATACGCAGTATTTT.

This chain links TRBV6-5 with TRBJ1-2; D is possibly TRBD1 (5 bases). CDR1 is MNHEY and CDR2 is SVGAGI in the germline V gene. V was pared by 7 bases and J by 3 bases, with 15 bases between. CDR3 length: 14 amino acids. CDR3 DNA: TGTGCCAGCAAGAATGGAGGGGAGGACTATGGCTACACCTTC. Its protein product is CASKNGGEDYGYTF.

This chain links TRBV2 with TRBJ2-5; weak D call: TRBD2 (6 bases). Trimming took off 5 bases at V and 2 bases at J, with 15 bases between the two ends. CDR1 and CDR2 from the germline V gene are SNHLY and FYNNEI. This CDR3 has 15 residues. CDR3 bases: TGTGCCAGCAGTTCCAACCGGGGGACGCAAGAGACCCAGTACTTC. Its translation is CASSSNRGTQETQYF.

This clone was detected only once. J is TRBJ1-2 and V is TRBV6-5; tentative D call: TRBD1 (6 bases). CDR1 is MNHEY, CDR2 SVGAGI, per germline. Deletions cut 6 bases from V and 4 bases from J, with 12 bases between. This CDR3 spans 13 amino acids. The chain's CDR3 is CASRATGSYGYTF. The CDR3 nucleotides read TGTGCCAGCAGGGCCACAGGGTCCTATGGCTACACCTTC.

This clone was seen a few times. The CDR3 DNA sequence: TGTGCCAGCAGAGGCAGGGGAGTTGAGGCTTTCTTT. Protein sequence: CASRGRGVEAFF. The rearrangement links TRBV5-4 to TRBJ1-1, with D tentatively TRBD1 (6 bases). Germline V lookup: CDR1 SGHNT, CDR2 YYREEE (reference sequence). The V and J ends lost 5 bases and 11 bases respectively, with 16 bases between them. The CDR3 has 12 residues.

The chain has TRBV5-1 and TRBJ1-1, with 7 bases fitting TRBD1. The germline V gene encodes CDR1 SGHRS and CDR2 YFSETQ. This CDR3 contains 15 residues. Losses at the gene ends were 1 base for V and 1 base for J; bases not matched to a gene: 4. CDR3 residues: CASSLLGTANTEAFF. DNA of the CDR3: TGCGCCAGCAGCTTGTTAGGGACAGCGAACACTGAAGCTTTCTTT.

The chain has TRBV11-2 and TRBJ2-7, with D perhaps TRBD2 (5 bases). Germline assignment: CDR1 SGHAT and CDR2 FQNNGV. This CDR3 is built from 13 residues. Between the trimmed V and J ends, which lost 2 bases and 3 bases, there was a span of 8 bases. CDR3 in DNA: TGTGCCAGCAGCTTAATCGGGAACTACGAGCAGTACGTC. Residues: CASSLIGNYEQYV.